These 27 T cell receptor beta chains were all obtained from the same sample, sequenced in a study of cytomegalovirus exposure and HLA in healthy donors. The study ran its PCR with 60 Vbeta and 13 Jbeta primers. Libraries were prepared by immunoSEQ multiplex PCR; TCRdb keeps only in-frame clonotypes and omits some of them. This table holds under 200,000 clones, 77% found once. Sequencing used PBMCs. The source of these receptors is a woman between 40 and 55 years old in good health and CMV-seropositive.

This chain uses TRBV10-2 with TRBJ2-3; D is perhaps TRBD2 (6 bases). Trimming took 4 bases from V and 3 from J, leaving 17 bases between them. The CDR3 is 16 residues long. Per the germline V gene, CDR1 is WSHSY and CDR2 is SAAADI. DNA for the CDR3: TGCGCCAGCAGTGGGGGGGATAAAGGACGTACAGATACGCAGTATTTT. Amino acids: CASSGGDKGRTDTQYF.

J is TRBJ1-1 and V is TRBV5-4; maybe TRBD1 (5 bases). V lost 5 bases and J lost 1, with 12 bases in between. Per germline, CDR1 SGHNT and CDR2 YYREEE (reference sequence). The CDR3 runs to 14 residues. CDR3 sequence reads: CASRVGHTNTEAFF. The CDR3 DNA reads TGTGCCAGCAGAGTTGGACACACGAACACTGAAGCTTTCTTT.

This clone was recorded a few times. V usage is TRBV19 and J usage is TRBJ1-4; D is uncertain. The CDR3 contains 13 residues. V lost 2 bases, J lost 8 bases, and 9 bases lay in between. CDR1 and CDR2 from the germline V gene are LNHDA and SQIVND (reference sequence). This CDR3 is CASSIRSGEKLFF. As DNA, the CDR3 is TGTGCCAGTAGTATACGGTCGGGGGAAAAACTGTTTTTT.

This clone was seen only once. This chain uses TRBV7-2 with TRBJ2-5; TRBD1 aligns across 8 bases. Near its end, the DNA agrees better with TRBJ2-7, so the J call may be wrong. Germline values: CDR1 SGHTA, CDR2 FQGNSA. The CDR3 is 13 residues long. This chain's CDR3 is CASSLQGADEQYF. The CDR3 nucleotides read TGTGCCAGCAGCTTACAGGGGGCAGACGAGCAGTACTTC.

The CDR3 here is CASSQDLGRLTDTQYF. The CDR3 DNA reads as TGCGCCAGCAGCCAAGATTTGGGCAGGCTCACAGATACGCAGTATTTT. V and J are TRBV4-3 and TRBJ2-3; no clear D. Germline lookup yields CDR1 LGHNA and CDR2 YSLEER. The V gene lost 0 bases and the J gene lost 2 bases, with 12 bases spanning the gap. The length of the CDR3 is 16 residues.

J is TRBJ1-4 and V is TRBV7-6; TRBD1 matches 8 bases. Germline values: CDR1 SGHVS, CDR2 FNYEAQ. The J segment lost 3 bases and the V segment lost 5 bases, leaving 11 bases of the junction unmatched. The CDR3 extends over 17 amino acids. CDR3 sequence reads: CASSPRTGWAPNEKLFF. As DNA, the CDR3 is TGTGCCAGCAGCCCCCGGACAGGGTGGGCACCTAATGAAAAACTGTTTTTT. Full variable domain (rest looked up from reference TRBV7-6 and TRBJ1-4): GAGVSQSPRYKVTKRGQDVALRCDPISGHVSLYWYRQALGQGPEFLTYFNYEAQQDKSGLPNDRFSAERPEGSISTLTIQRTEQRDSAMYRCASSPRTGWAPNEKLFFGSGTQLSVL.

This chain links TRBV7-8 with TRBJ2-1; TRBD2 aligns across 10 bases. Germline CDR1 SGHVS, CDR2 FQNEAQ. V was pared by 6 bases and J by 2 bases, with 7 bases of the junction left unmatched. This CDR3 spans 16 amino acids. CDR3 coding DNA: TGTGCCAGCAGTCACACTAGCGGGGAGACCTACAATGAGCAGTTCTTC. This codes for CASSHTSGETYNEQFF.

This chain links TRBV10-2 with TRBJ2-3; 9 positions agree with TRBD2. Germline CDR1 is WSHSY and CDR2 is SAAADI. Unmatched junction bases numbered 4, after V lost 3 bases and J lost 3 bases. The CDR3 has 15 amino acids. The chain's CDR3 is CASSDGRGGTDTQYF. CDR3 sequence (DNA): TGCGCCAGCAGTGATGGGCGGGGGGGTACAGATACGCAGTATTTT.

The chain employs TRBV7-9 and TRBJ2-7, with TRBD2 as a possible D gene (6 bases). This CDR3 contains 17 residues. V lost 2 bases, J lost 2 bases, and 19 bases lay in between. Looked up from germline, CDR1 is SEHNR and CDR2 is FQNEAQ (reference sequence). The CDR3, as DNA: TGTGCCAGCAGCTTAATCGGGGGTGCTACCCTTCCCTACGAGCAGTACTTC. It yields the protein CASSLIGGATLPYEQYF. The whole variable domain, remainder taken from reference TRBV7-9 and TRBJ2-7, is DTGVSQNPRHKITKRGQNVTFRCDPISEHNRLYWYRQTLGQGPEFLTYFQNEAQLEKSRLLSDRFSAERPKGSFSTLEIQRTEQGDSAMYLCASSLIGGATLPYEQYFGPGTRLTVT.

V and J are TRBV4-3 and TRBJ1-6; TRBD1 might be the D (6 bases). This CDR3 is 16 amino acids long. Trimming removed 1 base from V and 4 bases from J, with 11 bases in between. CDR1 and CDR2 (germline): LGHNA, YSLEER. The DNA of the CDR3 is TGCGCCAGCAGCCAAGCCCAGGGGTTGTATAATTCACCCCTCCACTTT. Translation: CASSQAQGLYNSPLHF.

The chain couples TRBV28 to TRBJ2-7, with 8 bases matching TRBD1. Per germline, CDR1 MDHEN and CDR2 SYDVKM. V shed 7 bases, J shed 0 bases, and the junction held 8 bases outside the gene matches. The CDR3 covers 15 residues. The CDR3 DNA follows: TGTGCCAGCACTCCGGGACAGGCAAGCTCCTACGAGCAGTACTTC. Translation gives CASTPGQASSYEQYF.

V gene TRBV5-6 combines with J gene TRBJ2-3; TRBD2 is a possible D gene (6 bases). This CDR3 contains 14 residues. Germline assignment: CDR1 SGHDT and CDR2 YYEEEE. Trimming stripped 2 bases from V and 3 bases from J, with 10 bases between. In nucleotides, the CDR3 is TGTGCCAGCAGCTTTTTACTAGCAACAGATACGCAGTATTTT. This encodes CASSFLLATDTQYF.

CDR3 sequence (DNA): TGTGCCAGCAGTTTTCGGACAGAGGGCACCGGGGAGCTGTTTTTT. Translated, it gives CASSFRTEGTGELFF. This rearrangement joins TRBV28 to TRBJ2-2, with D perhaps matching TRBD1 (6 bases). The germline V gene encodes CDR1 MDHEN and CDR2 SYDVKM. Trimming cost V 3 bases and J 4 bases, with 12 bases left between them. The CDR3 loop spans 15 amino acids.

The chain links TRBV18 to TRBJ1-1; tentative D call: TRBD1 (6 bases). Germline V gene lookup returns CDR1 KGHSH and CDR2 LQKENI. Trimming left V 4 bases short and J 4 bases short, with 13 bases between. This CDR3 comprises 14 residues. In nucleotides, the CDR3 is TGTGCCAGCTCACTACAGGGTCTCGGCACTGAAGCTTTCTTT. Protein sequence: CASSLQGLGTEAFF. The full variable domain, completed using reference TRBV18 and TRBJ1-1, is NAGVMQNPRHLVRRRGQEARLRCSPMKGHSHVYWYRQLPEEGLKFMVYLQKENIIDESGMPKERFSAEFPKEGPSILRIQQVVRGDSAAYFCASSLQGLGTEAFFGQGTRLTVV.

This chain joins TRBV21-1 and TRBJ1-2; the table names TRBD1, a call not compared with the DNA. TRBV21-1 is deemed a pseudogene. This CDR3 comprises 18 residues. CDR3 sequence: CASSKENGATGVNYGYTF. The CDR3 region has the DNA TGTGCCAGCAGCAAAGAAAACGGTGCGACAGGGGTTAACTATGGCTACACCTTC.

The rearrangement joins TRBV30 to TRBJ2-3, with 10 bases lining up with TRBD2. The CDR3 spans 15 residues. J gave up 2 bases and V 1 base, and 3 bases lay outside the gene matches. The V gene's germline CDR1 is GTSNPN and CDR2 SVGIG (reference sequence). CDR3 loop: CAWSGSGGFTDTQYF. Written as DNA, the CDR3 is TGTGCCTGGAGTGGTAGCGGGGGGTTCACAGATACGCAGTATTTT.

The genes are TRBV9 and TRBJ2-2; the match to TRBD1 covers 7 bases. From germline, CDR1 is SGDLS and CDR2 YYNGEE. This CDR3 contains 14 residues. Trimming removed 4 bases from V and 4 bases from J; junction bases left unmatched: 4. CDR3 sequence (DNA): TGTGCCAGCAGCCCCCCAGGGGGCACCGGGGAGCTGTTTTTT. Translation: CASSPPGGTGELFF.

This rearrangement joins TRBV28 to TRBJ1-2; TRBD1 matches at 9 bases. The CDR3 contains 15 residues. With V trimmed by 2 bases and J by 4 bases, 5 bases remained unmatched. Germline lookup yields CDR1 MDHEN and CDR2 SYDVKM. The CDR3 coding sequence is TGTGCCAGCAGTTTACCCACAGGGGGCCCCTATGGCTACACCTTC. Protein sequence: CASSLPTGGPYGYTF.

The J gene is TRBJ1-6, the V gene TRBV5-6; D is perhaps TRBD1 (5 bases). The CDR3 loop spans 15 amino acids. Germline CDR1 is SGHDT and CDR2 is YYEEEE. Trimming pared 4 bases from V and 3 bases from J, leaving 11 bases between. CDR3: CASSPAGLYNSPLHF. DNA for the CDR3: TGTGCCAGCAGCCCCGCGGGACTCTATAATTCACCCCTCCACTTT.

The chain has TRBV11-2 and TRBJ1-4; D is possibly TRBD1 (6 bases). V was clipped by 5 bases and J by 8 bases, with 21 bases between them. Germline CDR1 and CDR2: SGHAT and FQNNGV. This CDR3 is built from 16 residues. This CDR3 is CASSLGTTQRGEKLFF. CDR3 DNA sequence: TGTGCCAGCAGCCTCGGGACAACCCAACGTGGGGAAAAACTGTTTTTT. The full variable domain, rest sourced from reference TRBV11-2 and TRBJ1-4, is EAGVAQSPRYKIIEKRQSVAFWCNPISGHATLYWYQQILGQGPKLLIQFQNNGVVDDSQLPKDRFSAERLKGVDSTLKIQPAKLEDSAVYLCASSLGTTQRGEKLFFGSGTQLSVL.

This clone appeared a few times. In nucleotides, the CDR3 is TGTGCCAGCAGTCAGGCCCCCGGGACACCCTACGAGCAGTACTTC. Protein product: CASSQAPGTPYEQYF. This chain joins TRBV6-1 and TRBJ2-7, with D possibly TRBD1 on 6 matching bases. Germline V CDR1 and CDR2: MNHNS, SASEGT. V lost 5 bases and J lost 2, with 16 bases in between. The CDR3 runs 15 residues.

The J gene is TRBJ2-1, the V gene TRBV7-2; perhaps TRBD1 as D (7 bases). The V and J ends lost 5 bases and 5 bases respectively, with 19 bases between them. The CDR3 runs to 16 residues. From germline, CDR1 is SGHTA and CDR2 FQGNSA. The CDR3 region has the DNA TGTGCCAGCAGCCGTAAGACAGGGACTTTTCACAATGAGCAGTTCTTC. Amino acids: CASSRKTGTFHNEQFF.

The rearrangement joins TRBV28 to TRBJ2-5; 11 positions agree with TRBD1. V was pared by 5 bases and J by 11 bases, with 13 bases of the junction left unmatched. There are 15 residues in the CDR3. Per germline, CDR1 MDHEN and CDR2 SYDVKM. The CDR3 DNA follows: TGTGCCAGCAGTGCCGTGGGACAGGGGGAAGGGTCACAGTACTTC. It codes for CASSAVGQGEGSQYF.

This chain links TRBV4-3 with TRBJ2-1; 11 nucleotides align to TRBD2. The CDR3 sequence is 15 residues long. CDR1 is LGHNA, CDR2 YSLEER, per germline. Trimming took 3 bases from V and 4 from J; bases not matched to a gene: 2. DNA for the CDR3: TGCGCCAGCAGCCAGGGGACTAGCGGATACAATGAGCAGTTCTTC. Its translation: CASSQGTSGYNEQFF.

This clone has a handful of counts. The V call is TRBV4-3, the J call TRBJ1-4, with 10 bases that match TRBD1. Germline V lookup: CDR1 LGHNA, CDR2 YSLEER. Losses at the gene ends were 2 bases for V and 4 bases for J; bases not matched to a gene: 10. The CDR3 sequence is 18 residues long. The CDR3 nucleotides are TGCGCCAGCAGCCAATTACTTACCGGGACAGGGGATAATGAAAAACTGTTTTTT. Its translation is CASSQLLTGTGDNEKLFF.

The chain uses TRBV18 and TRBJ2-5; 9 nucleotides line up with TRBD1. The J call is uncertain, as TRBJ2-7 better fits the DNA end. This CDR3 is 16 amino acids long. Per germline, CDR1 KGHSH and CDR2 LQKENI. CDR3 loop: CASSSNLGTGPSEQYF. As DNA, the CDR3 is TGTGCCAGCTCATCAAATTTAGGGACAGGGCCCTCCGAGCAGTACTTC.

This chain links TRBV28 with TRBJ1-5; 7 positions agree with TRBD1. V shed 7 bases and J 2 bases; nucleotides not matched to a gene: 14. Germline values: CDR1 MDHEN, CDR2 SYDVKM. The CDR3 has 17 residues. The CDR3 nucleotides read TGTGCCAGCACTGTAGGGGGCGCGCGGACCGGCAATCAGCCCCAGCATTTT. It codes for CASTVGGARTGNQPQHF.